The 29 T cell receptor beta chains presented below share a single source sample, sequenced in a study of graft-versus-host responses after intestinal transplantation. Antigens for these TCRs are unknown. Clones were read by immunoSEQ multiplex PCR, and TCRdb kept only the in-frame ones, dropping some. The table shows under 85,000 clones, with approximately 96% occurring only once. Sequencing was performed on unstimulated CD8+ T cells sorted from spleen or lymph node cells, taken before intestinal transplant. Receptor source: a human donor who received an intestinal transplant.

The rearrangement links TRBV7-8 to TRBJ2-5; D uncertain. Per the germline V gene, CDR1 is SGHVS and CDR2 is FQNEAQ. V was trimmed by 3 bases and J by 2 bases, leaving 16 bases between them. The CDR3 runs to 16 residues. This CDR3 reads CASSFAVVATQETQYF. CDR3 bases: TGTGCCAGCAGCTTCGCCGTGGTGGCCACACAAGAGACCCAGTACTTC.

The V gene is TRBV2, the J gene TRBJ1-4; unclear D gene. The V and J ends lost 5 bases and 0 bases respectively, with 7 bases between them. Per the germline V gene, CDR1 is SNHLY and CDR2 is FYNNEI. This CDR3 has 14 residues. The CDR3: CASSRVATNEKLFF. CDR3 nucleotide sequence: TGTGCCAGCAGTCGAGTTGCAACTAATGAAAAACTGTTTTTT.

CDR3 nucleotides: TGTGCCTGGAGTGAAGGGACAGGGGGCTACTATGGCTACACCTTC. It yields the protein CAWSEGTGGYYGYTF. The chain carries TRBV30 and TRBJ1-2, with 12 positions matching TRBD1. The V and J ends lost 1 base and 3 bases, in that order; junction bases with no gene match: 3. CDR1 GTSNPN and CDR2 SVGIG come from the germline V gene (reference sequence). This CDR3 spans 15 amino acids.

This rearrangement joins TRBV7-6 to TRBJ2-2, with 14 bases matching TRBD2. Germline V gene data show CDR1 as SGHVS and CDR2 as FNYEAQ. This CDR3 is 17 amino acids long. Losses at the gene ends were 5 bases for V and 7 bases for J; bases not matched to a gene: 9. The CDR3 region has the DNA TGTGCCAGCAGCCCCCGGGGGACTAGCGGGAGAGTCGGGGAGCTGTTTTTT. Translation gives CASSPRGTSGRVGELFF.

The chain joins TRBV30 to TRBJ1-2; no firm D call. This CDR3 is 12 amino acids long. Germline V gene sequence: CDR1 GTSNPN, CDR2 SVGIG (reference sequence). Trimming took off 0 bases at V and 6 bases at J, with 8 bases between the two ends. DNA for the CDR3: TGTGCCTGGAGTGTAGAAGGGAATGGCTACACCTTC. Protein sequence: CAWSVEGNGYTF. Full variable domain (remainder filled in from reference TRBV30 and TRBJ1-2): SQTIHQWPATLVQPVGSPLSLECTVEGTSNPNLYWYRQAAGRGLQLLFYSVGIGQISSEVPQNLSASRPQDRQFILSSKKLLLSDSGFYLCAWSVEGNGYTFGSGTRLTVV.

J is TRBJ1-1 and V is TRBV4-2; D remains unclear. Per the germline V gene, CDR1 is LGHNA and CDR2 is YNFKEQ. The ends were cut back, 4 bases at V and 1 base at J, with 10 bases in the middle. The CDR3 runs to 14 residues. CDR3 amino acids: CASSRPQENTEAFF. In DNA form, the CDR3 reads TGTGCCAGCAGCCGCCCGCAAGAGAACACTGAAGCTTTCTTT.

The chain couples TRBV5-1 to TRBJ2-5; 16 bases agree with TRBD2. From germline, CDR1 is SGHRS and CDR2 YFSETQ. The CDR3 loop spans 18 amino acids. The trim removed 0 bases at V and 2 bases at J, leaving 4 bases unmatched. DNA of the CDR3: TGCGCCAGCAGCTTGGGGGGACTAGCGGGAGGGCCTCAAGAGACCCAGTACTTC. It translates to CASSLGGLAGGPQETQYF. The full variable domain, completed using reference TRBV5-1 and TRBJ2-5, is KAGVTQTPRYLIKTRGQQVTLSCSPISGHRSVSWYQQTPGQGLQFLFEYFSETQRNKGNFPGRFSGRQFSNSRSEMNVSTLELGDSALYLCASSLGGLAGGPQETQYFGPGTRLLVL.

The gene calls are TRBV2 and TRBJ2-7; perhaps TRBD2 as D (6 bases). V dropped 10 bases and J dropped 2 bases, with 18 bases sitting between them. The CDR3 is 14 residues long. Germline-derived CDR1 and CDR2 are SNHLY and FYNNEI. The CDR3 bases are TGTGCCACAAACGACCGGGACTCAGCCTACGAGCAGTACTTC. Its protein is CATNDRDSAYEQYF.

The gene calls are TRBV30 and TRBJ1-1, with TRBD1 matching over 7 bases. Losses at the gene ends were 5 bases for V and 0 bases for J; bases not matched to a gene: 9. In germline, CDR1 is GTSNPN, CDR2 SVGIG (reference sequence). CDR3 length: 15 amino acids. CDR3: CAWVPGTVMNTEAFF. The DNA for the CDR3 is TGTGCCTGGGTGCCCGGGACAGTCATGAACACTGAAGCTTTCTTT.

The CDR3 DNA reads TGCGCCAGCAGGGCCATGAACACTGAAGCTTTCTTT. Protein product: CASRAMNTEAFF. The rearrangement links TRBV5-1 to TRBJ1-1; D unclear. This CDR3 has 12 residues. V was pared by 5 bases and J by 0 bases, with 5 bases between. The germline V gene has CDR1 SGHRS and CDR2 YFSETQ.

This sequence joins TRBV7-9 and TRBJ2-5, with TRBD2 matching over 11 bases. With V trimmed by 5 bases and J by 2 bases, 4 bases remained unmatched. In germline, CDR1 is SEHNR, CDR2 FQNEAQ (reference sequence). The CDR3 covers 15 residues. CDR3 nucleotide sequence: TGTGCCAGCAGCCGGCGGACTAGCGGGCAAGAGACCCAGTACTTC. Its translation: CASSRRTSGQETQYF.

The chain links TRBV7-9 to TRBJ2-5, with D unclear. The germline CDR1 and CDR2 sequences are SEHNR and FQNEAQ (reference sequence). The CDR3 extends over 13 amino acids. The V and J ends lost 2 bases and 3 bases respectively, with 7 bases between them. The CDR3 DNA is TGTGCCAGCAGCTTATTTCTTGAAGAGACCCAGTACTTC. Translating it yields CASSLFLEETQYF.

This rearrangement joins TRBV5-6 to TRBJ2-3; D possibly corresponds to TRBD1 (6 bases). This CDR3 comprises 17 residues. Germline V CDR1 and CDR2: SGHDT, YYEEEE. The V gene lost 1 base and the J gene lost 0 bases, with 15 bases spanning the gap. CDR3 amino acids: CASSLNRDTFSTDTQYF. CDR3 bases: TGTGCCAGCAGCTTGAACCGGGACACCTTTAGCACAGATACGCAGTATTTT.

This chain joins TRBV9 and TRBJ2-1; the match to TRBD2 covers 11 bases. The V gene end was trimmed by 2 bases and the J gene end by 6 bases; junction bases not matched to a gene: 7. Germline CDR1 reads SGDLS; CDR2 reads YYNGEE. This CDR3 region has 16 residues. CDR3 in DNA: TGTGCCAGCAGCGTCCATAGCGGGAGGGCCTCCAATGAGCAGTTCTTC. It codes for CASSVHSGRASNEQFF.

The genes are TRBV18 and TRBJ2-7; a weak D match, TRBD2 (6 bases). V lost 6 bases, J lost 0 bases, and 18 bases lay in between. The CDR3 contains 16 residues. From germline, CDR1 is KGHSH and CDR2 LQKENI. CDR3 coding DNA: TGTGCCAGCTCGTCCCCTCAGGAGGGCATCTCCTACGAGCAGTACTTC. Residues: CASSSPQEGISYEQYF.

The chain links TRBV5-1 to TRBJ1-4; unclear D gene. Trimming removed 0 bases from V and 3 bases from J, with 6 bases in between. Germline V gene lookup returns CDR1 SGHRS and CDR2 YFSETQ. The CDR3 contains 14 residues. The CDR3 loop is CASSLEGSNEKLFF. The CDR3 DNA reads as TGCGCCAGCAGCTTGGAAGGGTCTAATGAAAAACTGTTTTTT.

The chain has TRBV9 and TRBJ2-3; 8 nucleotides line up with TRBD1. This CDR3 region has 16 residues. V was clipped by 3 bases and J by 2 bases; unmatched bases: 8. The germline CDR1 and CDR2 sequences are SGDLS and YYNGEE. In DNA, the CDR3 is TGTGCCAGCAGCGAGACGGACAGGGAAAACACAGATACGCAGTATTTT. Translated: CASSETDRENTDTQYF.

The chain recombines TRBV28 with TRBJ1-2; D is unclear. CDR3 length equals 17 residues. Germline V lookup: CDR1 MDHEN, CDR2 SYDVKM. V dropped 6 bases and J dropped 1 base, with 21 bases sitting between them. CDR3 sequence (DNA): TGTGCCAGCAGCCCGGTGCGCTCCGGCCTTATTAACTATGGCTACACCTTC. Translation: CASSPVRSGLINYGYTF.

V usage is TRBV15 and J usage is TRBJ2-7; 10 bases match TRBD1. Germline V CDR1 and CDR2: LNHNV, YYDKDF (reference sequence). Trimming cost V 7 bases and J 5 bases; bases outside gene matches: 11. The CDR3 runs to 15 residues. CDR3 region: CATNSRTGGTHEQYF. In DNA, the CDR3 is TGTGCCACCAACTCTCGGACAGGGGGGACCCACGAGCAGTACTTC. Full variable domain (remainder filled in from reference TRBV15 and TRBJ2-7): DAMVIQNPRYQVTQFGKPVTLSCSQTLNHNVMYWYQQKSSQAPKLLFHYYDKDFNNEADTPDNFQSRRPNTSFCFLDIRSPGLGDTAMYLCATNSRTGGTHEQYFGPGTRLTVT.

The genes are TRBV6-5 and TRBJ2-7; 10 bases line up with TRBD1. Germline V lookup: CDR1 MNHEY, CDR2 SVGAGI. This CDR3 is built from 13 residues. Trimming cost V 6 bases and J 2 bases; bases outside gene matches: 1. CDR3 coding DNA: TGTGCCAGCAGAGGGACAGGGGCCTACGAGCAGTACTTC. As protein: CASRGTGAYEQYF.

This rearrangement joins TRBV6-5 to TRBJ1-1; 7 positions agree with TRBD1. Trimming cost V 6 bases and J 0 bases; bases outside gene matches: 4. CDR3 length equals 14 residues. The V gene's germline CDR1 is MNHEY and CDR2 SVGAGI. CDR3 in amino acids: CASRPGQMNTEAFF. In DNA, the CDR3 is TGTGCCAGCAGGCCGGGACAGATGAACACTGAAGCTTTCTTT.

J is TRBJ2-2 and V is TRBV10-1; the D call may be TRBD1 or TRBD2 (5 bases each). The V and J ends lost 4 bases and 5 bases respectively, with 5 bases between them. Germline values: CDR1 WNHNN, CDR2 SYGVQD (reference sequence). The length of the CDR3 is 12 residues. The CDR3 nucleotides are TGCGCCAGCAGTGGGGGGACCGGGGAGCTGTTTTTT. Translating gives CASSGGTGELFF.

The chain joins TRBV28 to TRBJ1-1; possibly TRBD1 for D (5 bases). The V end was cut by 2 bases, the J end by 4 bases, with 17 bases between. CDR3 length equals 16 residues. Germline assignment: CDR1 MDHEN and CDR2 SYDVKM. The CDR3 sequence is CASSLIGSGRATEAFF. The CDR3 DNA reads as TGTGCCAGCAGTTTAATTGGGTCAGGGAGGGCCACTGAAGCTTTCTTT.

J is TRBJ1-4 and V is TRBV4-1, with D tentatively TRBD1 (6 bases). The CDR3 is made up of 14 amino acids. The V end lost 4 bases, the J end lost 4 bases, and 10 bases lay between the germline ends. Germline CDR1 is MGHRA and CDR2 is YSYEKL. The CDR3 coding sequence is TGCGCCAGCAGCCTCGAGGGGGATAATGAAAAACTGTTTTTT. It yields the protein CASSLEGDNEKLFF.

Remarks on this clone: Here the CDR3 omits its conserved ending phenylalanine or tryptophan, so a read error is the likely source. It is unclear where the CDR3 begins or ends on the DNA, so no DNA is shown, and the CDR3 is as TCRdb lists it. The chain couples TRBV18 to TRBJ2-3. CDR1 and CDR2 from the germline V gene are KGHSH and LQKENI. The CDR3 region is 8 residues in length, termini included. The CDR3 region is CASSIELR.

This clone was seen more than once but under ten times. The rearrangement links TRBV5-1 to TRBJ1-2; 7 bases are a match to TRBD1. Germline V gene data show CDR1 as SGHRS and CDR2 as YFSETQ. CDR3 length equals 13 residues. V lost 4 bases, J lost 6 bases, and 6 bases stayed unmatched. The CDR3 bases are TGCGCCAGCAGCCCTACAGGGGTGGATGGCTACACCTTC. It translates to CASSPTGVDGYTF.

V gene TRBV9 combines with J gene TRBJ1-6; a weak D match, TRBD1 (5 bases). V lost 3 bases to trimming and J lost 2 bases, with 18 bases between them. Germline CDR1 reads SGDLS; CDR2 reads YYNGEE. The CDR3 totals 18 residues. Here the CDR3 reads CASSASGGGNAYNSPLHF. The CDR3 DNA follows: TGTGCCAGCAGCGCGAGCGGGGGGGGTAACGCCTATAATTCACCCCTCCACTTT.

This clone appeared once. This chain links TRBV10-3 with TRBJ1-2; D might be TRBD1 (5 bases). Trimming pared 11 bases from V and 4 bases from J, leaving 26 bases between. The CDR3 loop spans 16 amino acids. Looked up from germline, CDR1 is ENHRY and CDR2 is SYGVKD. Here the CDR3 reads CALRGEAGKDGYGYTF. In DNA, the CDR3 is TGTGCCCTCCGGGGGGAGGCAGGGAAAGATGGCTATGGCTACACCTTC.

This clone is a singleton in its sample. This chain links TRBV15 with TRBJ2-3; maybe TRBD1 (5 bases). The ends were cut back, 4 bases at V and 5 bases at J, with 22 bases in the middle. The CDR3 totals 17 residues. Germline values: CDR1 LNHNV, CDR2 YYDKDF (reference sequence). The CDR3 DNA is TGTGCCACCAGCACACCCCCGAGGCGCCTCGGACAAGATACGCAGTATTTT. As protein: CATSTPPRRLGQDTQYF.